Listed below are T cell receptor beta chains from one sample, sequenced in a study of blood T cell repertoires in COVID-19. Profiling relied on immunoSEQ multiplex PCR, and the TCRdb table lists in-frame clones only, not all of them. The profile shows roughly 88,000 clones, about four fifths of them singletons. The sequencing sample was made of peripheral blood. The receptors here all came from a woman older than 75 with acute or convalescent COVID-19. Each CDR3 is given with its conserved first and last residue. A D gene is named only where the DNA matches it firmly. Where a row states a size, it is once, few, many or the class of an expanded clone; other rows omit it.

v_gene	abundance	j_gene	d_gene	CDR3nt	CDR3aa
TRBV11-2	.	TRBJ2-7	.	TGTGCCAGCAGCGTGGACCCGCGGGGCGAGCAGTACTTC	CASSVDPRGEQYF
TRBV19	.	TRBJ1-3	.	TGTGCCAGTAGTATGCCCAGGGCCATCTCTGGAAACACCATATATTTT	CASSMPRAISGNTIYF
TRBV27	.	TRBJ2-2	.	TGTGCCAGCAGTCCCCTGGGGCAGGGGCCCTACACCGGGGAGCTGTTTTTT	CASSPLGQGPYTGELFF
TRBV5-8	.	TRBJ1-3	.	TGTGCCAGCAGCTTGAGGGGGTACGGAAACACCATATATTTT	CASSLRGYGNTIYF
TRBV6-5	.	TRBJ1-1	.	TGTGCCACCACGGCGGGGGGGGACACTGAAGCTTTCTTT	CATTAGGDTEAFF
TRBV2	.	TRBJ1-1	.	TGTGCCAGCAGTGAAGCGCCACTTTGGGGGGTGAACACTGAAGCTTTCTTT	CASSEAPLWGVNTEAFF
TRBV5-8	.	TRBJ1-6	.	TGTGCCAGCAGCTTGGAGCAGGGTTATAATTCACCCCTCCACTTT	CASSLEQGYNSPLHF
TRBV27	.	TRBJ2-5	.	TGTGCCAGCAGTCGTATATCAGGCGTGGGGACTTCACGGACCCAAGAGACCCAGTACTTC	CASSRISGVGTSRTQETQYF
TRBV28	.	TRBJ2-7	.	TGTGCCAGCAGTTCCCCCGGACAGCCCCCCTACGAGCAGTACTTC	CASSSPGQPPYEQYF
TRBV5-1	.	TRBJ2-1	TRBD2	TGCGCCAGCAGCTTCGGGGGGTACAATGAGCAGTTCTTC	CASSFGGYNEQFF
TRBV13	.	TRBJ1-1	.	TGTGCCAGCAGCTCTAAGGCGGGCACTGAAGCTTTCTTT	CASSSKAGTEAFF
TRBV11-3	.	TRBJ1-2	.	TGTGCCAGCAGCCCCTCCCCTCGAGATGGCTACACCTTC	CASSPSPRDGYTF
TRBV6-5	.	TRBJ1-3	.	TGTGCCAGCAGTTACTCCACAGGTACTGGAAACACCATATATTTT	CASSYSTGTGNTIYF
TRBV14	.	TRBJ1-1	.	TGTGCCAGCAGCCAAGGCCAGGGTTGGAACACTGAAGCTTTCTTT	CASSQGQGWNTEAFF
TRBV10-3	.	TRBJ1-1	.	TGTGCCATCAGTGAGTCGCGAGTAGCGAACACTGAAGCTTTCTTT	CAISESRVANTEAFF
TRBV18	.	TRBJ1-2	.	TGTGCCAGCTCACCACCGAGGGCAGGGGTAGGCTACACCTTC	CASSPPRAGVGYTF
TRBV2	.	TRBJ2-5	TRBD1	TGTGCCAGCAGTGTTCCCGGGACAGTACACCAAGAGACCCAGTACTTC	CASSVPGTVHQETQYF
TRBV21-1	.	TRBJ1-4	.	TGTGCCAGCAGCAGGGGGGGCAGGGGTCGTGAAAAACTGTTTTTT	CASSRGGRGREKLFF
TRBV28	few	TRBJ1-1	.	TGTGCCAGCACGCGCCCCGGGGGGGGCAACACTGAAGCTTTCTTT	CASTRPGGGNTEAFF
TRBV5-4	.	TRBJ1-6	.	TGTGCCAGCAGCTTGGCCGGGAACTATAATTCACCCCTCCACTTT	CASSLAGNYNSPLHF
TRBV7-7	.	TRBJ2-7	TRBD1	TGTGCTAGCAGCTTAGCTCCCCCGGGACAGGTTGCCTACGAGCAGTACTTC	CASSLAPPGQVAYEQYF
TRBV19	.	TRBJ1-2	.	TGTGCCAGTAAGAATGCGCAGCTAGGGGATGGCTACACCTTC	CASKNAQLGDGYTF
TRBV2	few	TRBJ2-5	TRBD2	TGTGCCAGCAGGGGCGGGGAGGGAGAGACCCAGTACTTC	CASRGGEGETQYF
TRBV9	.	TRBJ2-3	.	TGTGCCAGCAGCGTTTCGGGCGGGGGCAGAGATACGCAGTATTTT	CASSVSGGGRDTQYF
TRBV6-6	.	TRBJ2-5	TRBD1	TGTGCCAGCAGTGTCCAGGGGGCTGAGACCCAGTACTTC	CASSVQGAETQYF
TRBV3-1/TRBV3-2	once	TRBJ1-4	TRBD1	TGTGCCAGCAGCTCGGGACAGGGCGGTGAAAAACTGTTTTTT	CASSSGQGGEKLFF
TRBV2	medium-sized	TRBJ1-1	.	TGTGCCAGCAGTCTTAGCGGGAACACTGAAGCTTTCTTT	CASSLSGNTEAFF
TRBV2	.	TRBJ2-5	TRBD2	TGTGCCAGCAGTGGCGGGAGTAGCCAAGAGACCCAGTACTTC	CASSGGSSQETQYF
TRBV28	.	TRBJ1-2	TRBD1	TGTGCCAGCAGTTTCCCAGGACAGGGAGACTATGGCTACACCTTC	CASSFPGQGDYGYTF
TRBV5-4	.	TRBJ1-1	TRBD1	TGTGCCAGCAGCATCTCCGGGACAGGGTCTAGGAGAGCTTTCTTT	CASSISGTGSRRAFF
TRBV3-1/TRBV3-2	.	TRBJ2-7	TRBD1	TGTGCCAGCAGCCAGTCGGGACAGCCCTCCTACGAGCAGTACTTC	CASSQSGQPSYEQYF
TRBV13	.	TRBJ1-4	TRBD1	TGTGCCAGCAGCCTACGAGGGACAGATACTAATGAAAAACTGTTTTTT	CASSLRGTDTNEKLFF
TRBV12-5	.	TRBJ1-1	.	TGTGCTAGTGGTTTCGAGGGTACGAACACTGAAGCTTTCTTT	CASGFEGTNTEAFF
TRBV19	.	TRBJ1-4	TRBD1	TGTGCCAGTACCCGGGAAGAAGACAGGGGATCAAAAAAACTGTTTTTT	CASTREEDRGSKKLFF
TRBV18	.	TRBJ2-3	TRBD2	TGTGCCAGCTCAAAAAGCGGGGTGAGCACAGATACGCAGTATTTT	CASSKSGVSTDTQYF
TRBV5-1	.	TRBJ2-3	TRBD2	TGCGCCAGCAGCTTCTCTAGCGGGGTAGGCACAGATACGCAGTATTTT	CASSFSSGVGTDTQYF
TRBV7-9	.	TRBJ2-1	.	TGTGCCAGCAGTCTCCTCGGCGGAGCCGACAATGAGCAGTTCTTC	CASSLLGGADNEQFF